The 2 T cell receptor beta chains presented below share a single source sample, sequenced in a study of blood T cell repertoires in COVID-19. Measured with immunoSEQ multiplex PCR; TCRdb has only the in-frame clones, and not every one. The sample contains under 300,000 clones, approximately 80% of which appear only once. The specimen sequenced was peripheral blood. The receptor set was obtained from a woman aged 80 or older with active or convalescent COVID-19.

This clone was seen more than once but under ten times. This chain links TRBV29-1 with TRBJ1-2, with unresolved D. The CDR3 runs to 13 residues. V lost 5 bases, J lost 4 bases, and 14 bases lay in between. Per germline, CDR1 SQVTM and CDR2 ANQGSEA. The CDR3: CSVRGVSFYGYTF. CDR3 bases: TGCAGCGTTCGGGGTGTCAGCTTCTATGGCTACACCTTC.

The chain is built from TRBV14 and TRBJ2-5; 8 bases line up with TRBD1. CDR3 length equals 15 residues. Losses at the gene ends were 4 bases for V and 5 bases for J; bases not matched to a gene: 9. Germline CDR1 reads SGHDN; CDR2 reads FVKESK. As DNA, the CDR3 is TGTGCCAGCAGCCTACAATGGACAGGGCGGGAGACCCAGTACTTC. Amino acids: CASSLQWTGRETQYF.